These 23 T cell receptor beta chains share one sample of origin, sequenced in a study of T cell responses to AZD1222 COVID-19 vaccine. Clones were sequenced by immunoSEQ multiplex PCR, and TCRdb holds only the in-frame ones, with some missing. This table has 110,000 or so clones, over 75% appearing once. This material consisted of peripheral blood, taken 28 days after the second dose of the MenACWY control vaccine. The receptors stem from an adult who received the MenACWY meningococcal vaccine as a control.

V gene TRBV7-2 combines with J gene TRBJ1-3; D is undetermined. The germline gives CDR1 SGHTA, CDR2 FQGNSA. The CDR3 extends over 15 amino acids. Deletions cut 1 base from V and 1 base from J, with 8 bases between. The DNA of the CDR3 is TGTGCCAGCAGCTTAGGGGAGACGTCTGGAAACACCATATATTTT. Residues: CASSLGETSGNTIYF. Drawing the rest from reference TRBV7-2 and TRBJ1-3, the complete variable domain is GAGVSQSPSNKVTEKGKDVELRCDPISGHTALYWYRQSLGQGLEFLIYFQGNSAPDKSGLPSDRFSAERTGGSVSTLTIQRTQQEDSAVYLCASSLGETSGNTIYFGEGSWLTVV.

J is TRBJ2-2 and V is TRBV7-2, with no clear D. Germline CDR1 reads SGHTA; CDR2 reads FQGNSA. Trimming removed 4 bases at V and 6 bases at J, with 12 bases between. This CDR3 spans 14 amino acids. The chain's CDR3 is CASSSLHGAGELFF. CDR3 DNA: TGTGCCAGCAGCTCCCTTCATGGGGCCGGGGAGCTGTTTTTT.

The J gene is TRBJ2-5, the V gene TRBV3-1 (or the pseudogene TRBV3-2), with a weak D call TRBD1 (5 bases). The ends were cut back, 4 bases at V and 3 bases at J, with 12 bases in the middle. CDR3 length: 14 residues. Germline CDR1 reads LGHDT; CDR2 reads YNNKEL (reference sequence). The CDR3 coding sequence is TGTGCCAGCAGCCTCAGGGTATCGAAAGAGACCCAGTACTTC. It is translated as CASSLRVSKETQYF.

This chain uses TRBV3-1 (or the pseudogene TRBV3-2) with TRBJ2-5; D is ambiguous. Trimming pared 6 bases from V and 1 base from J, leaving 12 bases between. Per germline, CDR1 LGHDT and CDR2 YNNKEL (reference sequence). The CDR3 has 14 residues. CDR3 amino acids: CASSPQVIQETQYF. The CDR3 nucleotides are TGTGCCAGCAGTCCTCAAGTTATCCAAGAGACCCAGTACTTC.

V usage is TRBV7-2 and J usage is TRBJ1-1, with a weak D call TRBD1 (6 bases). This CDR3 region has 13 residues. Trimming cost V 5 bases and J 4 bases, with 11 bases left between them. Germline assignment: CDR1 SGHTA and CDR2 FQGNSA. CDR3 protein: CASSAGVPTEAFF. The DNA for the CDR3 is TGTGCCAGCAGCGCAGGGGTTCCCACTGAAGCTTTCTTT.

V and J are TRBV18 and TRBJ1-6; D ambiguous. This CDR3 region has 16 residues. V was cut by 1 base and J by 3 bases, with 10 bases left in between. Germline V gene data show CDR1 as KGHSH and CDR2 as LQKENI. The CDR3 DNA is TGTGCCAGCTCACCACTCAAGGAGAACTATAATTCACCCCTCCACTTT. As protein: CASSPLKENYNSPLHF.

The count of this clone is one. The chain combines TRBV5-8 with TRBJ1-6; unclear D gene. This CDR3 contains 16 residues. The germline V and J ends were trimmed by 4 bases and 0 bases, with 11 bases remaining between them. Germline assignment: CDR1 SGHTS and CDR2 YDEGEE. The CDR3 coding sequence is TGTGCCAGCAGCCAAGACGGAGACTCCTATAATTCACCCCTCCACTTT. Its translation: CASSQDGDSYNSPLHF.

The table lists this clone with a count of one. The gene calls are TRBV12-3 or TRBV12-4 and TRBJ2-4; no definite D call. The CDR3 is made up of 11 amino acids. The ends were cut back, 3 bases at V and 7 bases at J, with 4 bases in the middle. CDR3 sequence (DNA): TGTGCCAGCAGTTTCGGGAACATTCAGTACTTC. Residues: CASSFGNIQYF.

The V call is TRBV12-5, the J call TRBJ2-5; D uncertain. This CDR3 has 14 residues. Germline-derived CDR1 and CDR2 are LGHNT and FRNRAP. The germline V and J ends were trimmed by 0 bases and 0 bases, with 5 bases remaining between them. The CDR3 loop is CASGLVQYQETQYF. The CDR3 region has the DNA TGTGCTAGTGGTTTGGTACAGTACCAAGAGACCCAGTACTTC.

V gene TRBV6-5 combines with J gene TRBJ2-7; the D is unclear. The CDR3 covers 13 residues. Germline V gene lookup returns CDR1 MNHEY and CDR2 SVGAGI. V was trimmed by 2 bases and J by 2 bases, leaving 7 bases between them. The CDR3 nucleotides are TGTGCCAGCAGTTACAGGCAGACCTACGAGCAGTACTTC. It encodes CASSYRQTYEQYF.

This chain joins TRBV7-9 and TRBJ2-2, with a weak D call TRBD2 (6 bases). Deletions cut 8 bases from V and 2 bases from J, with 9 bases between. CDR3 length: 13 residues. Germline lookup yields CDR1 SEHNR and CDR2 FQNEAQ (reference sequence). The CDR3 region is CASWEANTGELFF. The DNA for the CDR3 is TGTGCCAGCTGGGAGGCTAACACCGGGGAGCTGTTTTTT.

The chain joins TRBV2 to TRBJ1-4; possibly TRBD1 for D (5 bases). This CDR3 region has 14 residues. With 6 bases removed from V and 3 bases from J, the gap between germline ends came to 11 bases. Germline V gene sequence: CDR1 SNHLY, CDR2 FYNNEI. The CDR3 loop reads CASREGWANEKLFF. The CDR3 nucleotides are TGTGCCAGCAGAGAGGGGTGGGCTAATGAAAAACTGTTTTTT.

The V gene is TRBV5-8, the J gene TRBJ2-7; 9 bases agree with TRBD1. V was clipped by 2 bases and J by 2 bases; unmatched bases: 2. Germline V lookup: CDR1 SGHTS, CDR2 YDEGEE. This CDR3 has 14 residues. The CDR3 loop is CASSFGQGTYEQYV. CDR3 nucleotides: TGTGCCAGCAGCTTCGGACAGGGGACCTACGAGCAGTACGTC.

V and J are TRBV6-5 and TRBJ1-2; 10 positions match TRBD1. The V gene's germline CDR1 is MNHEY and CDR2 SVGAGI. V lost 8 bases and J lost 5; bases outside the gene matches: 11. The CDR3 has 15 residues. The CDR3 region is CASSDRDRGGYGYTF. The DNA for the CDR3 is TGTGCCAGCTCGGACCGGGACAGGGGCGGTTATGGCTACACCTTC.

The chain recombines TRBV4-2 with TRBJ1-4; TRBD1 agrees at 10 bases. The CDR3 has 16 residues. CDR1 is LGHNA and CDR2 is YNFKEQ in the germline V gene. The V and J ends lost 0 bases and 10 bases, in that order; junction bases with no gene match: 8. CDR3 region: CASSQDEGQGEGKLFF. In nucleotides, the CDR3 is TGTGCCAGCAGCCAAGATGAAGGACAGGGGGAGGGAAAACTGTTTTTT.

V gene TRBV6-2 or TRBV6-3 combines with J gene TRBJ1-1; no firm D call. Trimming shortened V by 5 bases and J by 4 bases, and 20 bases separated the two germline ends. Germline-derived CDR1 and CDR2 are MNHEY and SVGEGT. The length of the CDR3 is 16 residues. Written as DNA, the CDR3 is TGTGCCAGCAGTGAGCCGGGAAGACAAGGAACCACTGAAGCTTTCTTT. Translation: CASSEPGRQGTTEAFF.

The rearrangement links TRBV20-1 to TRBJ1-1; D uncertain. Germline loops: CDR1 DFQATT, CDR2 SNEGSKA (reference sequence). The CDR3 consists of 12 residues. The V gene lost 3 bases and the J gene lost 1 base, with 6 bases spanning the gap. The CDR3: CSASSGNTEAFF. CDR3 bases: TGCAGTGCTAGTTCGGGGAACACTGAAGCTTTCTTT.

The rearrangement uses TRBV5-5 and TRBJ2-5, with D unresolved. Germline CDR1 and CDR2: SGHKS and YYEKEE (reference sequence). Trimming cost V 0 bases and J 5 bases, with 8 bases left between them. This CDR3 is built from 13 residues. CDR3 sequence: CASSLASEETQYF. CDR3 DNA: TGTGCCAGCAGCTTGGCCTCAGAGGAGACCCAGTACTTC.

This rearrangement joins TRBV7-9 to TRBJ1-1, with D possibly matching TRBD1 (5 bases). The CDR3 is 13 amino acids. V shed 1 base and J shed 7 bases, with 10 bases lying between them. Germline-derived CDR1 and CDR2 are SEHNR and FQNEAQ (reference sequence). CDR3 coding DNA: TGTGCCAGCAGCTTAGGGGGCTGGGGTGAAGCTTTCTTT. Translation: CASSLGGWGEAFF.

The V and J genes are TRBV11-2 and TRBJ2-3; D is ambiguous. Deletions cut 3 bases from V and 7 bases from J, with 11 bases between. The CDR3 is 13 amino acids. CDR1 is SGHAT and CDR2 is FQNNGV in the germline V gene. This chain's CDR3 is CASSFNTPHTQYF. CDR3 nucleotides: TGTGCCAGCAGCTTCAATACTCCTCATACGCAGTATTTT. Variable domain in full (rest from reference TRBV11-2 and TRBJ2-3): EAGVAQSPRYKIIEKRQSVAFWCNPISGHATLYWYQQILGQGPKLLIQFQNNGVVDDSQLPKDRFSAERLKGVDSTLKIQPAKLEDSAVYLCASSFNTPHTQYFGPGTRLTVL.

The chain is built from TRBV9 and TRBJ1-5, with D maybe TRBD1 (6 bases). In germline, CDR1 is SGDLS, CDR2 YYNGEE. Trimming pared 7 bases from V and 0 bases from J, leaving 14 bases between. CDR3 length equals 15 residues. In DNA form, the CDR3 reads TGTGCCAGCGCGGCCAGGGGAGATAGCAATCAGCCCCAGCATTTT. Amino acids: CASAARGDSNQPQHF.

V is TRBV24-1 and J is TRBJ2-2; 7 bases are shared with TRBD1. With V trimmed by 7 bases and J by 6 bases, 4 bases remained unmatched. This CDR3 has 13 amino acids. The germline V gene has CDR1 KGHDR and CDR2 SFDVKD. DNA of the CDR3: TGTGCCACCAGCGAACAGGGGCCCGGGGAGCTGTTTTTT. Residues: CATSEQGPGELFF.

This chain's CDR3 is CAMTSGGTDTQYF. CDR3 sequence (DNA): TGTGCCATGACTAGCGGGGGCACAGATACGCAGTATTTT. The chain uses TRBV12-3 or TRBV12-4 and TRBJ2-3; 11 bases agree with TRBD2. There are 13 residues in the CDR3. V trimming: 10 bases; J trimming: 1 base; junction bases outside the gene matches: 1.